The clone carrying this T cell receptor beta chain showed up just a few times. These data originate in a study of response to subunit inactivated influenza vaccine. CDR1 and CDR2 (germline): MNHNS, SASEGT. V lost 0 bases and J 1 base, leaving 9 bases between the germline ends. This CDR3 is built from 15 residues. TCRdb analysed the RT-PCR reads with MiXCR anew, one entry per CDR3 protein. This table has about 780,000 distinct CDR3 sequences, 15% to 20% appearing once. This sample comprised PBMCs from blood, obtained 4 to 6 days after vaccination. The sequence was collected from a man aged 50-59 years who received an inactivated influenza vaccine. This rearrangement joins TRBV6-1 to TRBJ1-1; a weak D match, TRBD1 (5 bases). As DNA, the CDR3 is TGTGCCAGCAGTGAAGCGGGACGGGGGAACACTGAAGCTTTCTTT. This gives the protein CASSEAGRGNTEAFF.